This TCR beta chain emerged from a study of T-cell reconstitution after alpha-beta-depleted transplantation in children. Study-level points and caveats: T-cell numbers and diversity, one year after transplant, stemmed largely from T cells that were newly produced. Reportedly, roughly two months post-transplant, alpha-beta T cells arose from several hundred expanded graft clones.

Unique molecular identifiers tagged the TCRbeta library. A single record per CDR3 protein comes from TCRdb applying MiXCR to the PCR reads. Of some 450,000 distinct CDR3 sequences listed, roughly two fifths were seen once; the top ten hold around 29%. The table lists this clonotype with many counts. The antigen remains undetermined. The CDR3 extends over 14 amino acids. V shed 5 bases and J shed 2 bases, with 12 bases lying between them. Germline V gives CDR1 SGHVS, CDR2 FQNEAQ. The specimen comprised PBMCs, sampled before TCRalphabeta/CD19-depleted stem cell transplant. The gene calls are TRBV7-8 and TRBJ2-5; D unclear. The sequence derives from a girl aged 2 to 10 with aplastic anemia, due to receive a stem cell transplant. CDR3: CASSLILLQETQYF. CDR3 DNA: TGTGCCAGCAGCCTAATTCTCCTACAAGAGACCCAGTACTTC.